The entry that follows covers one T cell receptor beta chain sequence. Only in-frame clones appear in the TCRdb table, and some are missing; sequencing was by immunoSEQ multiplex PCR. This table holds approximately 410,000 clones, approximately 88% found once. Germline assignment: CDR1 LGHNA and CDR2 YSLEER. The CDR3 consists of 15 residues. Trimming left V 1 base short and J 4 bases short, with 12 bases between. This record belongs to a study of Ad26.COV2.S vaccination and SARS-CoV-2 variants. Sample treatment: around 19 received Ad26.COV2.S at low or high dose, single or two shots; 5 received placebo; per-sample allocation not given. The samples date from day 63 after the first vaccine or placebo injection.

The chain joins TRBV4-3 to TRBJ2-3; D tentatively reads TRBD1 or TRBD2 (6 bases each). Sample: peripheral blood, taken in a trial of Ad26.COV2.S vaccine versus placebo. The receptor was isolated from a person aged 18-60 years who received the Ad26.COV2.S COVID-19 vaccine or a placebo. The CDR3: CASSQVYREADTQYF. CDR3 sequence (DNA): TGCGCCAGCAGCCAAGTATACAGGGAGGCAGATACGCAGTATTTT.